This T cell receptor beta chain was identified in a study of beta chain features in type 1 diabetes. Across the study: Sorted cells numbering 95 million to 110 million were examined across all samples. General study points: Fewer insertions but more deletions were seen at VDJ junctions in type 1 diabetes patients. PCR may have favored shorter templates equally in patients and controls. Significant though moderate, a shortening of TCRB CDR3s appeared in all four CD4+ subsets of Type 1 diabetes patients.

Sorted CD4+ subsets: naive, central memory, regulatory, stem cell-like memory (CD45RO/CCR7/CD25/CD127/CD95/CD27 panel). This CDR3 has 13 residues. Trimming took 5 bases from V and 0 from J, leaving 9 bases between them. From germline, CDR1 is SGHRS and CDR2 YFSETQ. Of note for this clone: Antigen unknown.

Of the isolated RNA, all was reverse transcribed, and so the sequenced material was expressed TCRB transcripts. Profiling relied on immunoSEQ multiplex PCR, and the TCRdb table lists in-frame clones only, not all of them. In the table there are around 44,000 clones, about 66% of which are singletons. The receptor was derived from a woman younger than 35 with type 1 diabetes. Sequencing was carried out using Tregs from blood. The chain recombines TRBV5-1 with TRBJ2-7; D is unresolved. CDR3 amino acids: CASRARDSYEQYF. CDR3 sequence (DNA): TGCGCCAGCAGAGCTAGAGACTCCTACGAGCAGTACTTC.